This T cell receptor beta chain was captured in a study of T cell clonality in common variable immunodeficiency. This clone has ten or more counts. With the read ending 3 residues before the CDR3 end, the germline J gene is used to fill in that end. Germline CDR1 is SGHRS and CDR2 is YFSETQ. V lost 1 base and J 2 bases, leaving 21 bases between the germline ends. The CDR3 has 18 residues. Produced via immunoSEQ multiplex PCR; TCRdb's table is partial and in-frame only. Altogether some 38,000 clones were found in the sample, and no singletons occur. This TCR derives from a person between 18 and 75 years old in good health. V usage is TRBV5-1 and J usage is TRBJ2-5; D is unresolved. Sequencing was carried out using peripheral blood mononuclear cells. The CDR3 loop reads CASSLTIRLLMDQETQYF. The CDR3 bases that were read are TGCGCCAGCAGCTTGACCATTAGACTCTTGATGGATCAAGAGACC.